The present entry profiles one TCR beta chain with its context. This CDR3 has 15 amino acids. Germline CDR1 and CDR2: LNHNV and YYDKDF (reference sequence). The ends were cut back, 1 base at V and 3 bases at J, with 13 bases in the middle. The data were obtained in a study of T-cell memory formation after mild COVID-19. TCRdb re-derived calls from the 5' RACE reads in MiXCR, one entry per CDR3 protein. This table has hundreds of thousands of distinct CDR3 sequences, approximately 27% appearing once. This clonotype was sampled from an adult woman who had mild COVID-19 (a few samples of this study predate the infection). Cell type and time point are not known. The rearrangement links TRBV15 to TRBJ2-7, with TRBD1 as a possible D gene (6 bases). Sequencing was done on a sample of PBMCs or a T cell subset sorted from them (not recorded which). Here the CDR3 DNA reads TGTGCCACCAGCAGAGTTGCACAGGGTAACTACGAGCAGTACTTC. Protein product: CATSRVAQGNYEQYF.